Detailed here is one T cell receptor beta chain. This entry comes from a study of shared T cell receptors in the human thymus. Assay: immunoSEQ multiplex PCR; the TCRdb copy retains only in-frame clones and omits some. This sample has about 660,000 clones; about 89% occur once, and the top ten carry roughly 0.0086%. These data were likewise used in another study, on human thymus T cells. This second report adds: Thymic tissue was derived from resections collected during corrective heart surgery. What appeared biased in thymic and blood repertoires was the usage of V and J genes.

The TCR comes from a boy under two years old with a congenital heart defect. Sequencing was performed on thymocytes.

CDR3 DNA sequence: TGTGCCAGCAACACGAACACTGAAGCTTTCTTT. Translation: CASNTNTEAFF. J is TRBJ1-1 and V is TRBV7-2; D unclear. V lost 7 bases and J 1 base, leaving 4 bases between the germline ends. The CDR3 contains 11 residues. In germline, CDR1 is SGHTA, CDR2 FQGNSA.